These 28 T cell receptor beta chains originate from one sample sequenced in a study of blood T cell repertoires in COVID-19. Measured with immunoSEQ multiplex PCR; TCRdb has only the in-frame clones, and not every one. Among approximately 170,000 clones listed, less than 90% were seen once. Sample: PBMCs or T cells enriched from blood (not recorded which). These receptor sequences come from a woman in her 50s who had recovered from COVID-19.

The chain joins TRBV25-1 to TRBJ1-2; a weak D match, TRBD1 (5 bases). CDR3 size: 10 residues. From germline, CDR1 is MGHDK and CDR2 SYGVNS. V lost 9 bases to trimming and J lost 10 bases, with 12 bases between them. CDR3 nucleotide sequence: TGTGCCAGGAGACCAGGGCCCTACACCTTC. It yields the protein CARRPGPYTF.

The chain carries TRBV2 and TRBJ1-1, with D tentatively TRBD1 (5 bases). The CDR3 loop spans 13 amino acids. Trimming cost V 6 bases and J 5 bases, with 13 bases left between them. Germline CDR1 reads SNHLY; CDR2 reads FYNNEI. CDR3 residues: CASRGDGGTEAFF. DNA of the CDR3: TGTGCCAGCAGGGGTGACGGGGGTACTGAAGCTTTCTTT.

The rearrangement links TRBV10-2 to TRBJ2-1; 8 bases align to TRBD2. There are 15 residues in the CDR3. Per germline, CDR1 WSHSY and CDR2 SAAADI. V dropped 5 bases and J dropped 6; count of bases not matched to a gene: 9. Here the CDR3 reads CASSPREGIGNEQFF. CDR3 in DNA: TGCGCCAGCAGTCCACGGGAGGGCATCGGCAATGAGCAGTTCTTC.

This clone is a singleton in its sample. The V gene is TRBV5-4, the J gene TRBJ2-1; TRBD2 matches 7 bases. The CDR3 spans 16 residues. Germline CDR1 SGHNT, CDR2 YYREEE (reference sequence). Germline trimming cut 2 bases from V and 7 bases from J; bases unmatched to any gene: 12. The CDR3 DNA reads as TGTGCCAGCAGCTTAGGACTAGTTGGGTCCCCTAATGAGCAGTTCTTC. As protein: CASSLGLVGSPNEQFF.

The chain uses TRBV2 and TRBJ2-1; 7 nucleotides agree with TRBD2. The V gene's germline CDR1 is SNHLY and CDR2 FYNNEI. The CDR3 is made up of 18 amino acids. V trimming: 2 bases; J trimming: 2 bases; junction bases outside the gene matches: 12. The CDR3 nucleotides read TGTGCCAGCAGTGAACCCTGGACTAGGACAAGGACCTACAATGAGCAGTTCTTC. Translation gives CASSEPWTRTRTYNEQFF.

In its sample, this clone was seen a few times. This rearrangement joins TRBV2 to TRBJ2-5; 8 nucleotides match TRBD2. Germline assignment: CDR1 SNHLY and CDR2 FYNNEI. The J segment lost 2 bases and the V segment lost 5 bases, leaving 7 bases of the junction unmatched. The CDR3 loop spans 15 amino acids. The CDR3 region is CASSWGLEPQETQYF. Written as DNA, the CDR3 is TGTGCCAGCAGTTGGGGACTAGAACCGCAAGAGACCCAGTACTTC.

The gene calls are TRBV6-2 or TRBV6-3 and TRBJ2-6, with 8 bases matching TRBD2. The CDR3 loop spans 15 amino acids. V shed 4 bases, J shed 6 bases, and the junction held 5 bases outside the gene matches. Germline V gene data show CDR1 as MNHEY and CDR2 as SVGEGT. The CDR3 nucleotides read TGTGCCAGCAGTTCCGGGGGGGCCGAGGCCAACGTCCTGACTTTC. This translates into CASSSGGAEANVLTF.

CDR3 loop: CASSLGRATGDGEKLFF. The DNA of the CDR3 is TGCGCCAGCAGCTTGGGCCGTGCTACAGGGGACGGAGAAAAACTGTTTTTT. The rearrangement joins TRBV5-1 to TRBJ1-4, with 7 bases identical to TRBD1. CDR3 length: 17 residues. Germline V lookup: CDR1 SGHRS, CDR2 YFSETQ. Trimming at V came to 0 bases and at J to 8 bases, leaving 13 bases not matched to a gene.

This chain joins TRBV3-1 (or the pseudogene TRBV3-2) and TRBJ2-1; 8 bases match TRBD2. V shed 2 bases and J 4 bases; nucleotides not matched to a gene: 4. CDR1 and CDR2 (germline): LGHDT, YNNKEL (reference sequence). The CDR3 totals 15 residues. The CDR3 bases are TGTGCCAGCAGCCAAAGTACTAGCGGATACAATGAGCAGTTCTTC. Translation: CASSQSTSGYNEQFF.

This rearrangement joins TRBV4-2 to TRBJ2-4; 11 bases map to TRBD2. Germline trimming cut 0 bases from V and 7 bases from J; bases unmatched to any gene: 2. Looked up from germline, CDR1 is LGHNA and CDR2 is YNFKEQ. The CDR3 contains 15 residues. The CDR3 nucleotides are TGTGCCAGCAGCCAAGAATCTAGCGGGGGGAACATTCAGTACTTC. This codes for CASSQESSGGNIQYF.

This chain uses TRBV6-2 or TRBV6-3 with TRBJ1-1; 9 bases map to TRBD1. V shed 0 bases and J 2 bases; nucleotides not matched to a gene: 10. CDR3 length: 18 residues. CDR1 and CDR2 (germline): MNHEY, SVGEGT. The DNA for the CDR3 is TGTGCCAGCAGTTACTCGGGGGACAGGGATGGACTCAACACTGAAGCTTTCTTT. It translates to CASSYSGDRDGLNTEAFF.

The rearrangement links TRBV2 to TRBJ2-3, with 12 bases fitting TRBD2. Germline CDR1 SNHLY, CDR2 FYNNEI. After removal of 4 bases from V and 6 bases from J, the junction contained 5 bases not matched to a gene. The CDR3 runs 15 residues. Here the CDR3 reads CASSGSSGRADTQYF. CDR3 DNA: TGTGCCAGCAGTGGGTCTAGCGGGAGGGCCGATACGCAGTATTTT.

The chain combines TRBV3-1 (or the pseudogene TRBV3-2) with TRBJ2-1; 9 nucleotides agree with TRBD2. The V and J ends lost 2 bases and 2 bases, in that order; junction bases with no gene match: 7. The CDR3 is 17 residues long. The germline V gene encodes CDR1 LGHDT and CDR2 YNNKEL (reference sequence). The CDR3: CASSQIPGLAAYNEQFF. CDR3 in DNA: TGTGCCAGCAGCCAAATACCGGGACTAGCTGCCTACAATGAGCAGTTCTTC.

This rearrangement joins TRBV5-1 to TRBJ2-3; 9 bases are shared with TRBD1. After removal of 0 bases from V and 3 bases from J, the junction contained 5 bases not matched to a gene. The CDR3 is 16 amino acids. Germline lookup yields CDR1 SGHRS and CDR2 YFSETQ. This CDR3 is CASSLAGQGRTDTQYF. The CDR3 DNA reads TGCGCCAGCAGCTTGGCTGGACAGGGGAGGACAGATACGCAGTATTTT.

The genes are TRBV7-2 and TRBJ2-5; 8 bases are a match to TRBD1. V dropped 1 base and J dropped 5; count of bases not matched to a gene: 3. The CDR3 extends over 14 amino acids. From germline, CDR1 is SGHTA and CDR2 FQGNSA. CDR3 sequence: CASSLGQGFETQYF. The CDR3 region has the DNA TGTGCCAGCAGCTTAGGACAGGGGTTTGAGACCCAGTACTTC. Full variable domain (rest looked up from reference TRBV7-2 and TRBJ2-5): GAGVSQSPSNKVTEKGKDVELRCDPISGHTALYWYRQSLGQGLEFLIYFQGNSAPDKSGLPSDRFSAERTGGSVSTLTIQRTQQEDSAVYLCASSLGQGFETQYFGPGTRLLVL.

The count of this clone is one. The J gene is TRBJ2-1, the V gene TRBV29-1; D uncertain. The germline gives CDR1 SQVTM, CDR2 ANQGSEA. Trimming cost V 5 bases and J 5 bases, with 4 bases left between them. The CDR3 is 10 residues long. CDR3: CSVHHNEQFF. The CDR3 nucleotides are TGCAGCGTTCATCACAATGAGCAGTTCTTC.

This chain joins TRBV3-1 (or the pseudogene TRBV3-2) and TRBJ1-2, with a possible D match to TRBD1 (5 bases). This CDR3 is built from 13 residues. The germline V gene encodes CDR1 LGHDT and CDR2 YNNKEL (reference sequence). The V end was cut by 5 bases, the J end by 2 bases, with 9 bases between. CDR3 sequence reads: CASSYDSNYGYTF. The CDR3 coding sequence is TGTGCCAGCAGCTACGACAGCAACTATGGCTACACCTTC.

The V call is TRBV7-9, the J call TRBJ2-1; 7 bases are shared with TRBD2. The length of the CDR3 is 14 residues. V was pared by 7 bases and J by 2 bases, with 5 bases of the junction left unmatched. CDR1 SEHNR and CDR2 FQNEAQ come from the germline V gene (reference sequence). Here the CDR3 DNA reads TGTGCCAGCACATCCAGCGGGACCTACAATGAGCAGTTCTTC. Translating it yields CASTSSGTYNEQFF.

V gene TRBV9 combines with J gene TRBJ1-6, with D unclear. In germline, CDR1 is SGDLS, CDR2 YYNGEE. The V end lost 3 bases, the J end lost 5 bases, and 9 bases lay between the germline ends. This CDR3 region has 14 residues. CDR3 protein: CASSGREHNSPLHF. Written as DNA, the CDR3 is TGTGCCAGCAGCGGCCGGGAGCATAATTCACCCCTCCACTTT. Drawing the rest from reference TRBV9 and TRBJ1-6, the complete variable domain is DSGVTQTPKHLITATGQRVTLRCSPRSGDLSVYWYQQSLDQGLQFLIQYYNGEERAKGNILERFSAQQFPDLHSELNLSSLELGDSALYFCASSGREHNSPLHFGNGTRLTVT.

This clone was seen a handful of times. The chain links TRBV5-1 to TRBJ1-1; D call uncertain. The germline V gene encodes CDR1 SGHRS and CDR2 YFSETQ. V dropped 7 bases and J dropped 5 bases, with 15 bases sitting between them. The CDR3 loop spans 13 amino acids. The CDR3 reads CASAAPGGTEAFF. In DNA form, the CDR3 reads TGCGCCAGCGCCGCCCCGGGTGGGACTGAAGCTTTCTTT.

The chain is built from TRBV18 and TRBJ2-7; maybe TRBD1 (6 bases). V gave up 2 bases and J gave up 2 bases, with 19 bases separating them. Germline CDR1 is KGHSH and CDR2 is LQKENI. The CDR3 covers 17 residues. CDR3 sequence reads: CASSPSVFTGQTYEQYF. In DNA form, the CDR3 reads TGTGCCAGCTCACCATCCGTCTTCACAGGGCAGACCTACGAGCAGTACTTC.

The CDR3: CASRPLAGDSSNEQFF. CDR3 coding DNA: TGTGCCAGCAGACCTCTAGCGGGAGATAGTTCCAATGAGCAGTTCTTC. The chain recombines TRBV5-6 with TRBJ2-1; 10 nucleotides match TRBD2. The CDR3 extends over 16 amino acids. J lost 6 bases, V lost 5 bases, and 11 bases had no gene match. The germline V gene has CDR1 SGHDT and CDR2 YYEEEE.

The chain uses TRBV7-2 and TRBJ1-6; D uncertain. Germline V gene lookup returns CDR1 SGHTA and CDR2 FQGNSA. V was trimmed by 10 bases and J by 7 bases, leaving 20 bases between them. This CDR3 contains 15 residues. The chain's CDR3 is CATVSGRGLNSPLHF. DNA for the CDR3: TGTGCCACCGTCTCCGGTAGAGGGCTGAATTCACCCCTCCACTTT.

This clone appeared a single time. The DNA of the CDR3 is TGTGCCAGCTCACCACAGGGACAGGGGGGTCAGCCCCAGCATTTT. It encodes CASSPQGQGGQPQHF. The rearrangement uses TRBV18 and TRBJ1-5; 11 nucleotides align to TRBD1. Looked up from germline, CDR1 is KGHSH and CDR2 is LQKENI. With 1 base clipped from V and 6 bases from J, the junction kept 2 bases outside the gene matches. The CDR3 is made up of 15 amino acids.

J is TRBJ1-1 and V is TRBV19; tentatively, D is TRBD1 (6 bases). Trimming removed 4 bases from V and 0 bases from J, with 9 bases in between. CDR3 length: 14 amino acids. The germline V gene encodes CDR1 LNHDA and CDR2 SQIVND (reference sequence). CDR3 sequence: CASSSRTVNTEAFF. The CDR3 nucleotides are TGTGCCAGTAGTAGCCGGACAGTGAACACTGAAGCTTTCTTT.

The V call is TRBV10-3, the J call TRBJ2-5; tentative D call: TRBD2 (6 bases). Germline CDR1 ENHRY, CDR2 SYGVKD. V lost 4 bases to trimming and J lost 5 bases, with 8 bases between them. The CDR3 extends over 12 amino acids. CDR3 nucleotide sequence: TGTGCCATCAGTGCGCTAGCGGAGACCCAGTACTTC. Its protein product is CAISALAETQYF.

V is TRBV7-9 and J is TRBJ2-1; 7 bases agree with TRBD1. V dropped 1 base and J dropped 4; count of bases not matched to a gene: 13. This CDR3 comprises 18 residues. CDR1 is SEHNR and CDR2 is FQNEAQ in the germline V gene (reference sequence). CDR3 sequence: CASSLEGVAQGIYNEQFF. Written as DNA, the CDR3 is TGTGCCAGCAGCTTAGAGGGGGTAGCACAGGGGATTTACAATGAGCAGTTCTTC.

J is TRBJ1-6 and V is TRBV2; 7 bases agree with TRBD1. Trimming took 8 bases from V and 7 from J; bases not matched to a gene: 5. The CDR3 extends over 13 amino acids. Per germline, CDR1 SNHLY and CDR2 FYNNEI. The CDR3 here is CASRGQENSPLHF. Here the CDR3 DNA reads TGTGCCAGCCGAGGACAGGAGAATTCACCCCTCCACTTT.